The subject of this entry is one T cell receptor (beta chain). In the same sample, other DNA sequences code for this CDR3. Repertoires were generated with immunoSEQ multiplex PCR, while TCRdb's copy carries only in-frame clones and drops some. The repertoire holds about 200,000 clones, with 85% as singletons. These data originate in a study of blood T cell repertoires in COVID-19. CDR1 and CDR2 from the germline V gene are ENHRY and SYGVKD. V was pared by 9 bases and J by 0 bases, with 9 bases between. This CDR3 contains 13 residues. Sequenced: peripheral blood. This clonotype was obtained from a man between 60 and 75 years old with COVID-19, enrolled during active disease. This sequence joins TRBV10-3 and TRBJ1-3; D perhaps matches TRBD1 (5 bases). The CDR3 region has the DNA TGTGCCATTGGGGCAGACTCTGGAAACACCATATATTTT. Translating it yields CAIGADSGNTIYF.